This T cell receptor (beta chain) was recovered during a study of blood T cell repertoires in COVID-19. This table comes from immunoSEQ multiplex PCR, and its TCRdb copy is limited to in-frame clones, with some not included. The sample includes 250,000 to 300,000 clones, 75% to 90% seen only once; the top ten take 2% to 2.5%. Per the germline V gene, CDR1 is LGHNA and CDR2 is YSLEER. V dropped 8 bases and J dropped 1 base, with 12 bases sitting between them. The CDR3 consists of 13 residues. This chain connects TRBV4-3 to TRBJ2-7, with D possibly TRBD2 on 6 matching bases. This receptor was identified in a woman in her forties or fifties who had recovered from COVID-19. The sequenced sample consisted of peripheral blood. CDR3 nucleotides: TGCGCCAGCGGTCGGGAGATTTCCTACGAGCAGTACTTC. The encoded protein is CASGREISYEQYF.